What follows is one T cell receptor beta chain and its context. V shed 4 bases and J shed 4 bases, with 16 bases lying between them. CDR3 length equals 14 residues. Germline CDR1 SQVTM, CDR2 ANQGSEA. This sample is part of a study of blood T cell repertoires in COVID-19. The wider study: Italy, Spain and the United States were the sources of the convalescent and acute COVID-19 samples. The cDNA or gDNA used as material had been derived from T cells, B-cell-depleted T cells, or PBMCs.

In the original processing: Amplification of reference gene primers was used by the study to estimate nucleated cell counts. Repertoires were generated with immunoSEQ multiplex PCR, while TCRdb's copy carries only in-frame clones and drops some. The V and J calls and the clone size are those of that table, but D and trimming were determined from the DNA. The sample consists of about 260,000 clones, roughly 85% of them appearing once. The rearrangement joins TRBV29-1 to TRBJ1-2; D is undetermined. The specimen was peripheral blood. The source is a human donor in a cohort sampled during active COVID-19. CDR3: CSVGLGSLRYGYTF. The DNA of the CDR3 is TGCAGCGTTGGGCTAGGCTCCCTACGCTATGGCTACACCTTC.